This T cell receptor (beta chain) was documented in a study of esophageal squamous cell carcinoma under preoperative chemotherapy. Study-wide results and caveats: Tumor-infiltrating lymphocytes showed no significant post-chemotherapy TCR diversity increase, unlike peripheral T cells. After paclitaxel-nedaplatin, abundant clones were more likely to contract than amplify.

CDR3 length: 13 residues. V dropped 6 bases and J dropped 6 bases, with 14 bases sitting between them. TCRdb passed the PCR reads through MiXCR, listing each CDR3 protein once. The sample has some 6,600 distinct CDR3 sequences; 25% to 35% are singletons. Time point meaning: before preoperative PTX-NDP chemotherapy. This clonotype was seen at least ten times. Antigen specificity is unknown. The sequence came from a human donor with esophageal squamous cell carcinoma. The donor label of this sample is uncertain. Sample collection was performed from a patient given preoperative chemotherapy. The chain links TRBV12-3 or TRBV12-4 to TRBJ1-2; D uncertain. Here the CDR3 DNA reads TGTGCCAGCAGCAGAGACTTGCGGGATGGCTACACCTTC. Translation: CASSRDLRDGYTF.